This T cell receptor beta chain was sequenced in a study of CD8 T cells in ankylosing spondylitis. Broader study findings: As reported, disease-linked clones showed significant enrichment in matched ankylosing spondylitis synovial fluid. Roughly 8 highly homologous variants made up a TCR beta motif that seemed to typify ankylosing spondylitis blood.

Construction of TCR beta libraries was performed using quantitative 5'-RACE with molecular barcodes. A single record per CDR3 protein comes from TCRdb applying MiXCR to the 5' RACE reads. The sample yields around 490,000 distinct CDR3 sequences, 5.3% seen once. This clonotype was seen only a few times. Its antigen is not identified. Germline-derived CDR1 and CDR2 are SEHNR and FQNEAQ (reference sequence). The CDR3 covers 14 residues. The ends lost 8 bases at V and 0 bases at J; junction bases unmatched: 6. The sequence was collected from a male donor with ankylosing spondylitis. Sequenced input: blood, either unsorted or a sorted T cell fraction (not recorded which). The chain recombines TRBV7-9 with TRBJ1-1, with 7 positions matching TRBD1. Written as DNA, the CDR3 is TGTGCCAGCGGGATCGGGACAGTGAACACTGAAGCTTTCTTT. Protein: CASGIGTVNTEAFF.